This T cell receptor (beta chain) was profiled in a study of T cell responses to AZD1222 COVID-19 vaccine (dated by TCRdb to 2020 to 2023). Broadly, across the study: A total of about 230 trial participants underwent TCR sequencing, of whom nearly 210 received two doses of AZD1222 and about 26 received two doses of the MenACWY control vaccine. Enrollment into the trials was organized by age into subgroups of 18-55, 56-69 and 70-plus years, and those subgroups contained approximately 150, 30 and 60 TCR-sequenced participants, respectively. Broad study findings and their caveats: Epitopes outside the regions mutated in the B.1.351 and B.1.1.7 variants were reportedly recognized by nearly half of the unique spike-specific TCRs. In the small 56-69-year group, the increase in depth fell short of significance, most likely because of low power. Spike-specific TCR breadth and depth rose significantly after two AZD1222 doses compared with day 0 and with MenACWY recipients. Because no day 14 peak-response samples were available, the repertoires could be characterized only after the peak T cell response. Conclusions about previously exposed vaccinees are limited, since just 5 or 6 AZD1222 recipients were seropositive for SARS-CoV-2 at baseline. CD4 TCRs associated with the vaccine covered the entire spike protein, and the dominant responses were in regions 160-218 and 743-854. Most participants were white British and females outnumbered males, and the authors suggested that clonal diversity may have been underestimated.

The CDR3 regions of human TCRbeta chains were analyzed by immunosequencing. Turning to the authors' computational methods: Repertoire TCRs were matched against a reference library of SARS-CoV-2-specific TCRs generated with the MIRA antigen-specificity platform. Breadth meant the fraction of unique TCRs that were SARS-CoV-2-associated, whereas depth meant the fraction of total T cells that were SARS-CoV-2-associated. Each spike-specific TCR was assigned to its reactive spike region and to a CD4 or CD8 class using the MIRA data. Log10-transformed breadth and depth values were compared by one-way ANOVA with Sidak's multiple comparisons tests. Imported from immuneACCESS, the table was reduced by TCRdb to in-frame sequences with V and J called. These copies leave out some clones; in studies compared against another copy, an unresolved V gene accounts for under half, and the cause of the remainder is not known. Clonal size and the V and J genes are those of that table, whereas D and trimming came from the DNA. The sample table shows over 85,000 clones, and approximately 84% are seen once. Of the sample, approximately 15% falls within the top ten clones.

With regard to this clone: The specificity of this receptor is unknown. No quality values exist for individual bases; no much larger clone is one base distant.

The time point label for this specimen denotes: about 28 days (+/-7) after the second vaccine dose. AZD1222 recipients given second doses at about 4 weeks or at about 12 weeks were pooled, since spike-specific TCR depth and breadth were not found to differ between the two schedules. The vaccinee samples were drawn from two UK trials, COV001 and COV002, one of which was a single-blind randomized controlled phase 2/3 trial testing AZD1222 (ChAdOx1 nCoV-19) in healthy adults. For TCRbeta chain sequencing, PBMC samples were collected from trial participants at day 0 and at day 28 after the second dose. Looking up the germline V gene yields CDR1 SNHLY and CDR2 FYNNEI. CDR3 length: 12 amino acids, cysteine to phenylalanine. Only the CDR3 DNA stays, 36 bases, in frame from base 1. V is clipped by 1 base and J by 9 bases, and the sequence between their germline boundaries is 10 bases long.

The source of this sequence is an adult who received the AZD1222 COVID-19 vaccine. The material was peripheral blood, obtained 28 days after the second AZD1222 dose. The V and J genes are TRBV2 and TRBJ2-7; no D gene can be assigned with confidence. The nucleotide sequence reads TGTGCCAGCAGTGAAGGGCCGGGCTGGCAGTACTTC. Translated, it reads CASSEGPGWQYF.